The clone carrying this TCR beta chain was counted a few times. This sample is drawn from a study of blood T cell repertoires in COVID-19. Study summary: PBMCs, B-cell-depleted T cells, or T cells provided the cDNA or gDNA that made up the material.

Source study methods: Researchers report that nucleated cell counts were estimated from reference gene primer amplification. Method: immunoSEQ multiplex PCR; TCRdb's copy keeps in-frame clones and lacks some. For V, J and clone size, that table is used; D and trimming come from the DNA. The sample carries fewer than 350,000 clones, more than 75% recorded once. Germline V gives CDR1 LNHDA, CDR2 SQIVND (reference sequence). The CDR3 is 12 residues long. V was pared by 6 bases and J by 7 bases, with 12 bases between. This receptor was taken from a woman aged 25 to 39 who had recovered from COVID-19. Sequencing was done on a sample of peripheral blood. V gene TRBV19 combines with J gene TRBJ1-1; TRBD1 might be the D (6 bases). The CDR3 reads CASSPGDVEAFF. In DNA, the CDR3 is TGTGCCAGTAGCCCAGGGGATGTTGAAGCTTTCTTT. Drawing the rest from reference TRBV19 and TRBJ1-1, the complete variable domain is DGGITQSPKYLFRKEGQNVTLSCEQNLNHDAMYWYRQDPGQGLRLIYYSQIVNDFQKGDIAEGYSVSREKKESFPLTVTSAQKNPTAFYLCASSPGDVEAFFGQGTRLTVV.